The clone carrying this TCR beta chain was seen many times. TCRdb itself ran the 5' RACE reads through MiXCR, one entry per CDR3 protein. Of approximately 140,000 distinct CDR3 sequences listed, under 4.5% are singletons. Trimming cost V 2 bases and J 2 bases, with 3 bases left between them. The V gene's germline CDR1 is SGHAT and CDR2 FQNNGV. The CDR3 consists of 13 residues. This sample stems from a study of identical twins. Sequenced material: memory T cells sorted from blood. This chain connects TRBV11-2 to TRBJ2-2, with D uncertain. The TCR comes from a man aged 18 to 30 in good health. This chain's CDR3 is CASSLYNTGELFF. The CDR3 nucleotides read TGTGCCAGCAGCTTATATAACACCGGGGAGCTGTTTTTT.